This T cell receptor (beta chain) was found in a study of T cells after yellow fever vaccination. The CDR3 consists of 15 residues. V lost 4 bases to trimming and J lost 5 bases, with 14 bases between them. Germline assignment: CDR1 MNHEY and CDR2 SMNVEV (reference sequence). TCRdb passed the 5' RACE reads through MiXCR, listing each CDR3 protein once. The table lists about 63,000 distinct CDR3 sequences, 7.4% of them singletons. The source was CD8+ T cells sorted from PBMCs, collected 15 days after the yellow fever booster vaccination. This TCR derives from a man aged 30-40 years who received the YFV17D yellow fever vaccine. The chain employs TRBV27 and TRBJ1-4; no clear D. CDR3 DNA sequence: TGTGCCAGCAGTTCCTGGTTGAATGGGAATGAAAAACTGTTTTTT. Its translation: CASSSWLNGNEKLFF.